This T cell receptor (beta chain) was captured by sequencing in a study of T-cell reconstitution after alpha-beta-depleted transplantation in children. V gave up 4 bases and J gave up 0 bases, with 13 bases separating them. The CDR3 loop spans 16 amino acids. This clonotype was picked up a small number of times. Unique molecular identifiers were incorporated into the prepared TCRbeta library. TCRdb re-derived calls from the PCR reads in MiXCR, one entry per CDR3 protein. The data hold more than 450,000 distinct CDR3 sequences, with 15% to 20% observed a single time. The source was PBMCs from the stem cell graft donor, collected from the stem cell graft. This clonotype originated in a human donor who donated a stem cell graft to a child with acute lymphoblastic leukemia. The genes are TRBV23-1 and TRBJ1-3; no definite D call. TRBV23-1 is labeled an ORF, and its function is uncertain. CDR3 sequence reads: CASSPTSDYSGNTIYF. CDR3 bases: TGCGCCAGCAGTCCGACGTCCGATTACTCTGGAAACACCATATATTTT.